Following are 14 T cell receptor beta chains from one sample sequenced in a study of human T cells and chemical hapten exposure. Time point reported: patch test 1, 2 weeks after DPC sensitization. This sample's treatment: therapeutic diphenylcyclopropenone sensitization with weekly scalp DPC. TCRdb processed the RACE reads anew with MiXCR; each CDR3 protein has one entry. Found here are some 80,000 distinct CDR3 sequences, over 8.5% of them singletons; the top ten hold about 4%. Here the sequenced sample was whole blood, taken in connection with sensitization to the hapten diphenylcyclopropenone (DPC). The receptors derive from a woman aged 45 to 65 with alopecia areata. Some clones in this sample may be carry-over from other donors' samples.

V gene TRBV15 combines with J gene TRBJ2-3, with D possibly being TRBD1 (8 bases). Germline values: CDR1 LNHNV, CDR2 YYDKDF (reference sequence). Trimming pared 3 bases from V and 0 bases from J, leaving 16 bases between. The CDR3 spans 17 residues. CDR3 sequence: CATSRGSGDRSTDTQYF. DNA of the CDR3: TGTGCCACCAGCAGGGGAAGCGGGGACAGGAGCACAGATACGCAGTATTTT.

The CDR3 here is CASSPRTSSYGYTF. Written as DNA, the CDR3 is TGTGCCAGCAGCCCGCGAACAAGCAGCTATGGCTACACCTTC. The rearrangement links TRBV5-6 to TRBJ1-2; D is unresolved. V shed 4 bases and J shed 4 bases, with 14 bases lying between them. Germline V gives CDR1 SGHDT, CDR2 YYEEEE. The CDR3 is 14 amino acids. Full variable domain (missing parts from reference TRBV5-6 and TRBJ1-2): DAGVTQSPTHLIKTRGQQVTLRCSPKSGHDTVSWYQQALGQGPQFIFQYYEEEERQRGNFPDRFSGHQFPNYSSELNVNALLLGDSALYLCASSPRTSSYGYTFGSGTRLTVV.

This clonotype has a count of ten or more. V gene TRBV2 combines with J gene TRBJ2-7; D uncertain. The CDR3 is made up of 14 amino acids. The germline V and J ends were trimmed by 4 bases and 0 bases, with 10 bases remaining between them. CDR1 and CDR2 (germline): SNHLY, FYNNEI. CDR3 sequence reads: CASSGAVSSYEQYF. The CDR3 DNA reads TGTGCCAGCAGTGGGGCCGTCAGCTCCTACGAGCAGTACTTC.

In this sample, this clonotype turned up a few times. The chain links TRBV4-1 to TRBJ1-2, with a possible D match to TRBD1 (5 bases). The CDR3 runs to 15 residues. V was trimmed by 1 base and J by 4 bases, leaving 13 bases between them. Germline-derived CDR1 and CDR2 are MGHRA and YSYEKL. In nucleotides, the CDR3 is TGCGCCAGCAGCCAAGGTGGGACCGTAAGCTATGGCTACACCTTC. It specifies CASSQGGTVSYGYTF.

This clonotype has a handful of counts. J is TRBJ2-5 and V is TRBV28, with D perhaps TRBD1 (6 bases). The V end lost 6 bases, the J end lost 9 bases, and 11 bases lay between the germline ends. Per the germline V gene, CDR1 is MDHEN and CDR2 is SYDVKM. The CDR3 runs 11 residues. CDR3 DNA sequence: TGTGCCAGCAGACTAAGGGGGTCCCAGTACTTC. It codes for CASRLRGSQYF.

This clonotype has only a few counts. Here the CDR3 reads CASSFRSLGETQYF. The DNA of the CDR3 is TGTGCCAGCAGCTTCCGGTCCCTGGGGGAGACCCAGTACTTC. This chain uses TRBV7-2 with TRBJ2-5; D gene unclear. CDR3 length equals 14 residues. V was shortened by 3 bases and J by 5 bases, with 13 bases between the two germline ends. Germline lookup yields CDR1 SGHTA and CDR2 FQGNSA.

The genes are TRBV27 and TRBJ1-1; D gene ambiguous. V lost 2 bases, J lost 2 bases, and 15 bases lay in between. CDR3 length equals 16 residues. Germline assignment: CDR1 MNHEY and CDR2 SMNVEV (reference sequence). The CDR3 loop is CASSLLGDLINTEAFF. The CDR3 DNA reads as TGTGCCAGCAGTTTACTCGGCGACCTGATTAACACTGAAGCTTTCTTT.

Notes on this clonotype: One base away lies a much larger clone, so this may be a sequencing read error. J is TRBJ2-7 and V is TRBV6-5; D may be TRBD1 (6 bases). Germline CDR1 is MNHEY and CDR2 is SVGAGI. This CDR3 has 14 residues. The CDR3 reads CASTERGGTYERYF. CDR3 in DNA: TGTGCCAGCACCGAGCGAGGGGGAACCTACGAGCGGTACTTC.

In nucleotides, the CDR3 is TGTGCCAGCTCACCACCCGATAAGTTAGGAGAAGTGCAGTACTTC. Translated: CASSPPDKLGEVQYF. The V and J genes are TRBV18 and TRBJ2-7, with D hard to call. Germline lookup yields CDR1 KGHSH and CDR2 LQKENI. Trimming cost V 0 bases and J 9 bases, with 18 bases left between them. The CDR3 has 15 amino acids.

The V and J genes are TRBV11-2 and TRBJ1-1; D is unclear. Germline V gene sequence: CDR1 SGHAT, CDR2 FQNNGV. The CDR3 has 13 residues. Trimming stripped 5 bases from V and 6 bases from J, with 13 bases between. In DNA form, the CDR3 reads TGTGCCAGCAGCCGGGCGGGGTTACCTGAAGCTTTCTTT. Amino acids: CASSRAGLPEAFF.

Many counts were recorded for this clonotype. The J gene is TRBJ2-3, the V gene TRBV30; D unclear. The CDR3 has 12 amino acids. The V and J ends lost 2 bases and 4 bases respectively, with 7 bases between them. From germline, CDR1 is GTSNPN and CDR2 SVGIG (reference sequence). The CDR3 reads CAWSRSSDTQYF. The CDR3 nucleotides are TGTGCCTGGAGTAGGTCCTCAGATACGCAGTATTTT.

CDR3 region: CASSPPGGTLAKNIQYF. The CDR3 nucleotides read TGTGCCAGCTCACCACCGGGGGGGACCTTAGCCAAAAACATTCAGTACTTC. This chain uses TRBV18 with TRBJ2-4; TRBD2 matches at 7 bases. The V gene's germline CDR1 is KGHSH and CDR2 LQKENI. The junction had 5 bases not matched to a gene; V was cut back by 0 bases and J by 0 bases. This CDR3 has 17 amino acids. Full variable domain (remainder filled in from reference TRBV18 and TRBJ2-4): NAGVMQNPRHLVRRRGQEARLRCSPMKGHSHVYWYRQLPEEGLKFMVYLQKENIIDESGMPKERFSAEFPKEGPSILRIQQVVRGDSAAYFCASSPPGGTLAKNIQYFGAGTRLSVL.

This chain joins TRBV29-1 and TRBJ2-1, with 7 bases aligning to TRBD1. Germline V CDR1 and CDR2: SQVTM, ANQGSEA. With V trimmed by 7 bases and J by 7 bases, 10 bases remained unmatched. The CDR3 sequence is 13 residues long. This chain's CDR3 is CSGDRDSYNEQFF. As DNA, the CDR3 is TGCAGCGGTGACCGGGACAGTTATAATGAGCAGTTCTTC.

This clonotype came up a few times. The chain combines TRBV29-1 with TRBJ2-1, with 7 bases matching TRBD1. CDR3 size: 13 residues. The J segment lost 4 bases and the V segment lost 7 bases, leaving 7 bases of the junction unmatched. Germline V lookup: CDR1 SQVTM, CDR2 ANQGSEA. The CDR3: CSGGRGPYNEQFF. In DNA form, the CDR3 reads TGCAGCGGGGGTAGGGGGCCTTACAATGAGCAGTTCTTC.